This TCR beta chain stems from a study of T cells in Graves' hyperthyroidism and ophthalmopathy. RNA transcripts served as the template for amplifying TCR beta CDR3 regions. The primer set for the first-round RT-PCR of the TCR CDR3 was HTBI. TCRdb recomputed calls from the multiplex PCR reads with MiXCR, one row per CDR3 protein. The sample yields more than 300,000 distinct CDR3 sequences, roughly 13% seen once. With 0 bases removed from V and 4 bases from J, the gap between germline ends came to 6 bases. Germline-derived CDR1 and CDR2 are SGHRS and YFSETQ. The CDR3 is made up of 13 amino acids. Those patients with uncontrolled infection, other autoimmune disease, pregnancy or lactation were excluded. This clonotype was seen many times.

The TCR comes from a woman aged 18 to 35 with Graves' hyperthyroidism. The sample was blood. This sequence joins TRBV5-1 and TRBJ2-3, with D unclear. CDR3 in amino acids: CASSLDWADTQYF. The CDR3 DNA reads as TGCGCCAGCAGCTTGGATTGGGCAGATACGCAGTATTTT.